The 9 T cell receptor beta chains below come from one sample, sequenced in a study of cytomegalovirus exposure and HLA in healthy donors. PCR primers comprised 60 Vbeta and 13 Jbeta primers. Using immunoSEQ multiplex PCR, the repertoire was profiled, and TCRdb retains in-frame clones only, with some absent. The sample carries more than 80,000 clones, around 76% recorded once. The sequenced sample consisted of PBMCs. These receptors were obtained from a man between 18 and 35 years old in good health and CMV-seropositive.

The chain couples TRBV5-8 to TRBJ2-1; 14 nucleotides line up with TRBD2. CDR1 is SGHTS and CDR2 is YDEGEE in the germline V gene. The length of the CDR3 is 16 residues. Unmatched junction bases numbered 2, after V lost 0 bases and J lost 6 bases. For the CDR3, the DNA is TGTGCCAGCAGCTTGGTGGGACTAGCGGGAGTCAATGAGCAGTTCTTC. Amino acid sequence: CASSLVGLAGVNEQFF.

The chain is built from TRBV10-1 and TRBJ2-7, with D maybe TRBD1 (7 bases). Germline V gene sequence: CDR1 WNHNN, CDR2 SYGVQD (reference sequence). V was clipped by 11 bases and J by 2 bases, with 16 bases between them. The CDR3 sequence is 13 residues long. CDR3 protein: CAGGETGPYEQYF. CDR3 DNA: TGCGCCGGCGGGGAGACAGGGCCCTACGAGCAGTACTTC.

This clone was counted only a few times. The chain carries TRBV5-4 and TRBJ2-2; the D gene is possibly TRBD1 (5 bases). CDR3 length: 14 amino acids. Deletions cut 4 bases from V and 1 base from J, with 8 bases between. Germline CDR1 and CDR2: SGHNT and YYREEE (reference sequence). The CDR3 spells CASSRGQNTGELFF. CDR3 nucleotides: TGTGCCAGCAGCCGTGGACAGAACACCGGGGAGCTGTTTTTT.

This chain links TRBV28 with TRBJ2-5, with a tentative D call TRBD1 (5 bases). V was trimmed by 5 bases and J by 9 bases, leaving 19 bases between them. The CDR3 has 14 amino acids. Germline lookup yields CDR1 MDHEN and CDR2 SYDVKM. For the CDR3, the DNA is TGTGCCAGCAGTCCAGGGCCTGGGCTTTCCTCCCAGTACTTC. Translation: CASSPGPGLSSQYF.

This clone was observed a handful of times. J is TRBJ1-5 and V is TRBV28; 10 bases are a match to TRBD1. The CDR3 has 16 amino acids. Germline V lookup: CDR1 MDHEN, CDR2 SYDVKM. V trimming: 9 bases; J trimming: 9 bases; junction bases outside the gene matches: 17. DNA for the CDR3: TGTGCCAGTTGGGGCACCGGGACAGGGGTAAGTGGGCCCCAGCATTTT. Its translation is CASWGTGTGVSGPQHF.

The chain is built from TRBV18 and TRBJ1-5, with unresolved D. Between the trimmed V and J ends, which lost 4 bases and 4 bases, there was a span of 14 bases. The CDR3 covers 15 residues. CDR1 KGHSH and CDR2 LQKENI come from the germline V gene. The CDR3: CASSLPGGANQPQHF. The DNA of the CDR3 is TGTGCCAGCTCACTACCCGGCGGAGCTAATCAGCCCCAGCATTTT.

This clone appeared a few times. The chain uses TRBV6-5 and TRBJ2-1, with 7 bases fitting TRBD1. Germline-derived CDR1 and CDR2 are MNHEY and SVGAGI. CDR3 length: 14 residues. The trim removed 6 bases at V and 4 bases at J, leaving 6 bases unmatched. This CDR3 is CASRVQGDYNEQFF. CDR3 sequence (DNA): TGTGCCAGCAGAGTTCAGGGGGATTACAATGAGCAGTTCTTC.

This chain joins TRBV15 and TRBJ2-2, with D maybe TRBD2 (5 bases). V was trimmed by 1 base and J by 5 bases, leaving 11 bases between them. CDR3 length equals 15 residues. Germline V gene lookup returns CDR1 LNHNV and CDR2 YYDKDF (reference sequence). The CDR3 coding sequence is TGTGCCACCAGCAGAGGTGGGAGTAAGACCGGGGAGCTGTTTTTT. Amino acids: CATSRGGSKTGELFF.

The chain recombines TRBV14 with TRBJ2-5; no clear D gene. Germline CDR1 and CDR2: SGHDN and FVKESK. The CDR3 is 11 residues long. V gave up 6 bases and J gave up 5 bases, with 7 bases separating them. CDR3 nucleotide sequence: TGTGCCAGCAGGGGCCAGGAGACCCAGTACTTC. Translated: CASRGQETQYF.